One and the same sample provided the 8 T cell receptor beta chains below, sequenced in a study of shared clonotypes between healthy human individuals. Sequencing was performed with immunoSEQ multiplex PCR; in TCRdb, only in-frame clones are kept and a portion is missing. In the table there are hundreds of thousands of clones, around four fifths of which are singletons. Specimen: memory CD4+ T cells sorted from blood. Described subset: CD45RA-negative fraction. The receptors here all came from a woman aged 25 to 39 in good health.

CDR3 sequence: CASSPLDSGNTIYF. DNA of the CDR3: TGTGCCAGCAGCCCTTTAGACTCTGGAAACACCATATATTTT. The rearrangement uses TRBV7-9 and TRBJ1-3; D unresolved. V was pared by 5 bases and J by 0 bases, with 8 bases between. Germline V gene sequence: CDR1 SEHNR, CDR2 FQNEAQ (reference sequence). The CDR3 consists of 14 residues.

Notes on this clone: A much larger clone differs by one base, so this may be a read error. Within the sample, other DNA sequences also encode this same CDR3. The chain is built from TRBV2 and TRBJ2-7; weak D call: TRBD1 (5 bases). Trimming shortened V by 4 bases and J by 1 base, and 5 bases separated the two germline ends. Germline CDR1 reads SNHLY; CDR2 reads FYNNEI. The CDR3 is made up of 12 amino acids. The CDR3 spells CASSGQSYEQYF. The CDR3 region has the DNA TGTGCCAGCAGTGGACAGTCCTACGAGCAGTACTTC.

With respect to this clone: Other nucleotide sequences in the sample specify the same CDR3. The chain has TRBV19 and TRBJ1-5, with D unclear. Germline CDR1 and CDR2: LNHDA and SQIVND (reference sequence). The CDR3 length is 13 residues. Trimming removed 3 bases from V and 2 bases from J, with 5 bases in between. The CDR3 reads CASSIRGNQPQHF. Here the CDR3 DNA reads TGTGCCAGTAGTATTAGGGGCAATCAGCCCCAGCATTTT.

The chain links TRBV7-5 to TRBJ1-1. TRBV7-5 represents a pseudogene. The CDR3 is 15 amino acids. CDR3 residues: CVRSLVMYKNTEAFF. The CDR3 coding sequence is TGTGTCAGAAGCTTAGTTATGTATAAGAACACTGAAGCTTTCTTT.

This clone came up many times. The gene calls are TRBV11-2 and TRBJ1-3, with a possible D match to TRBD1 (6 bases). Trimming removed 4 bases at V and 0 bases at J, with 13 bases between. CDR3 length equals 16 residues. Germline V gene lookup returns CDR1 SGHAT and CDR2 FQNNGV. The CDR3 is CASSSRTVTSGNTIYF. The CDR3 DNA reads TGTGCCAGCAGCTCGAGGACAGTCACCTCTGGAAACACCATATATTTT.

The DNA for the CDR3 is TGTGCCAGCAGTGGAGAGTCCACCGGGGAGCTGTTTTTT. It is translated as CASSGESTGELFF. This chain connects TRBV2 to TRBJ2-2, with no clear D. Germline loops: CDR1 SNHLY, CDR2 FYNNEI. The CDR3 spans 13 residues. Trimming took 4 bases from V and 4 from J, leaving 7 bases between them.

CDR3 in DNA: TGTGCCAGCAGTCGCCCACCTTCGACTAGCGGGCGCGAGCAGTACTTC. Amino acids: CASSRPPSTSGREQYF. The V and J genes are TRBV28 and TRBJ2-7; 10 nucleotides align to TRBD2. J gave up 6 bases and V 5 bases, and 13 bases lay outside the gene matches. Germline CDR1 and CDR2: MDHEN and SYDVKM. CDR3 length equals 16 residues.

This clone was found a few times. The chain uses TRBV7-8 and TRBJ1-5, with 8 bases lining up with TRBD1. The length of the CDR3 is 15 residues. Germline CDR1 reads SGHVS; CDR2 reads FQNEAQ. J gave up 6 bases and V 3 bases, and 7 bases lay outside the gene matches. In DNA form, the CDR3 reads TGTGCCAGCAGCTTTGACAGGGGATTATTTCAGCCCCAGCATTTT. Translating it yields CASSFDRGLFQPQHF.